A single sample gave rise to the 21 T cell receptor beta chains below, sequenced in a study of tumor-infiltrating lymphocytes in primary liver carcinoma. Researchers generated TCR beta cDNA from 500 ng of total RNA, relying on a constant-region primer. Three nested multiplex PCR rounds, a slightly modified ARM-PCR, produced the libraries for TCR beta. A C-beta reverse primer and TRBV1-TRBV30 forward primers served in each of the first two PCR rounds, at approximately 10 cycles apiece. TCRdb analysed the multiplex PCR reads with MiXCR anew, one entry per CDR3 protein. The sample has 300,000 to 400,000 distinct CDR3 sequences; 60% to 80% are singletons. They got blood RNA out of unsorted whole blood and also pulled out germline DNA. Material for sequencing was peripheral blood. The receptors were sampled from a man aged 40-49 years with primary liver carcinoma and hepatitis B virus infection.

This clonotype showed up just a few times. V is TRBV7-9 and J is TRBJ2-1; D not resolved. The CDR3 runs 12 residues. With 3 bases removed from V and 8 bases from J, the gap between germline ends came to 8 bases. Per the germline V gene, CDR1 is SEHNR and CDR2 is FQNEAQ (reference sequence). CDR3 loop: CASSFRHDEQFF. CDR3 sequence (DNA): TGTGCCAGCAGCTTTAGACACGATGAGCAGTTCTTC.

As for this clonotype: The CDR3 does not close with the conserved phenylalanine or tryptophan, likely indicating a read error. The V and J genes are TRBV11-2 and TRBJ2-3, with D tentatively TRBD2 (6 bases). Trimming removed 5 bases at V and 1 base at J, with 19 bases between. This CDR3 has 17 residues. CDR1 and CDR2 from the germline V gene are SGHAT and FQNNGV. The CDR3 bases are TGTGCCAGCAGCACAGTTGGGTCGGGAGCAGGCACAGATACGCAGTATCTT. As protein: CASSTVGSGAGTDTQYL.

The rearrangement links TRBV7-9 to TRBJ2-5; 9 nucleotides line up with TRBD2. Germline V CDR1 and CDR2: SEHNR, FQNEAQ (reference sequence). V lost 8 bases, J lost 4 bases, and 11 bases stayed unmatched. This CDR3 contains 15 residues. The CDR3 protein is CASGNGVAGAETQYF. The CDR3 region has the DNA TGTGCCAGCGGAAATGGGGTAGCGGGAGCAGAGACCCAGTACTTC. Using reference TRBV7-9 and TRBJ2-5 for the parts outside the CDR3, the full variable domain is DTGVSQNPRHKITKRGQNVTFRCDPISEHNRLYWYRQTLGQGPEFLTYFQNEAQLEKSRLLSDRFSAERPKGSFSTLEIQRTEQGDSAMYLCASGNGVAGAETQYFGPGTRLLVL.

The rearrangement links TRBV25-1 to TRBJ2-6; TRBD1 is a possible D gene (5 bases). V was trimmed by 2 bases and J by 2 bases, leaving 7 bases between them. Germline V gives CDR1 MGHDK, CDR2 SYGVNS. The CDR3 is made up of 15 amino acids. The DNA for the CDR3 is TGTGCCAGCAGTGAAGGGGCAGCTGGGGCCAACGTCCTGACTTTC. Its protein is CASSEGAAGANVLTF.

This clonotype was picked up many times. This chain uses TRBV5-1 with TRBJ2-1, with D hard to call. V gave up 0 bases and J gave up 5 bases, with 3 bases separating them. The CDR3 runs 12 residues. Germline V gene lookup returns CDR1 SGHRS and CDR2 YFSETQ. CDR3 protein: CASSLGHNEQFF. Written as DNA, the CDR3 is TGCGCCAGCAGCTTGGGGCACAATGAGCAGTTCTTC.

The V call is TRBV5-4, the J call TRBJ2-7; 10 bases match TRBD2. Germline values: CDR1 SGHNT, CDR2 YYREEE (reference sequence). Unmatched junction bases numbered 8, after V lost 1 base and J lost 7 bases. The length of the CDR3 is 15 residues. As DNA, the CDR3 is TGTGCCAGCAGCTTGAAGCTAGCGGGAGCGGGTGAGCAGTACTTC. Protein: CASSLKLAGAGEQYF.

A note on this clonotype: The CDR3 ends on some other residue instead of the conserved phenylalanine or tryptophan, so this is likely a read error. The chain joins TRBV12-3 or TRBV12-4 to TRBJ2-2; D is unclear. The CDR3 is 15 amino acids. The CDR3 DNA follows: TGTGCAAGCAGGTCACCATCGTCAGACACCGGGGAGCTGTTTCTT. Amino acid sequence: CASRSPSSDTGELFL.

Note on this clonotype: Given the absence of the conserved phenylalanine or tryptophan at the CDR3 end, a read error is likely. The chain couples TRBV10-2 to TRBJ2-4; 9 bases fit TRBD1. There are 13 residues in the CDR3. The germline V gene has CDR1 WSHSY and CDR2 SAAADI. V trimming: 8 bases; J trimming: 8 bases; junction bases outside the gene matches: 7. The DNA for the CDR3 is TGCGCCAGCGAACAGGGACAGGGACACATTCAGTACTTA. This codes for CASEQGQGHIQYL.

The chain is built from TRBV10-3 and TRBJ2-2, with 7 bases aligning to TRBD2. This CDR3 has 19 residues. The ends lost 4 bases at V and 5 bases at J; junction bases unmatched: 19. Germline V gene data show CDR1 as ENHRY and CDR2 as SYGVKD. The CDR3 protein is CAISGGTVGGPQGTGELFF. CDR3 sequence (DNA): TGTGCCATCAGTGGGGGAACGGTGGGAGGGCCTCAAGGGACCGGGGAGCTGTTTTTT.

This sequence joins TRBV10-3 and TRBJ2-1; perhaps TRBD2 as D (5 bases). The V and J ends lost 5 bases and 8 bases respectively, with 19 bases between them. Germline CDR1 ENHRY, CDR2 SYGVKD. The CDR3 length is 15 residues. The DNA of the CDR3 is TGTGCCATCAGTCCATTGACTACCCAAGACGATGAGCAGTTCTTC. As protein: CAISPLTTQDDEQFF.

A word on this clonotype: One junction end does not reproduce the germline sequence, and a read error may be involved. The rearrangement uses TRBV6-5 and TRBJ2-3; D remains unclear. This CDR3 contains 14 residues. Germline V CDR1 and CDR2: MNHEY, SVGAGI. CDR3 sequence: CASSHSGNTDTQYF. Written as DNA, the CDR3 is TGTGCCAGCAGTCACTCAGGCAACACAGATACGCAGTATTTT.

The chain links TRBV5-1 to TRBJ2-7; a possible D gene is TRBD2 (6 bases). With 0 bases removed from V and 3 bases from J, the gap between germline ends came to 13 bases. Germline CDR1 and CDR2: SGHRS and YFSETQ. This CDR3 is built from 15 residues. The CDR3 DNA is TGCGCCAGCAGCTTGGCGCGGGACGGGGACTACGAGCAGTACTTC. Amino acid sequence: CASSLARDGDYEQYF.

This clonotype occurred many times. The chain has TRBV6-6 and TRBJ2-7; D may be TRBD2 (6 bases). CDR3 length equals 14 residues. Trimming stripped 7 bases from V and 7 bases from J, with 20 bases between. CDR1 is MNHNY, CDR2 SVGAGI, per germline (reference sequence). The CDR3 protein is CASTSGLFQWEQYF. The CDR3 DNA sequence: TGTGCCAGCACTTCCGGACTATTCCAATGGGAGCAGTACTTC.

V is TRBV18 and J is TRBJ1-1; D gene uncertain. V lost 3 bases and J lost 0, with 8 bases in between. Germline V gene lookup returns CDR1 KGHSH and CDR2 LQKENI. The length of the CDR3 is 14 residues. The DNA of the CDR3 is TGTGCCAGCTCACCGTCAGTTCTGAACACTGAAGCTTTCTTT. It codes for CASSPSVLNTEAFF.

This clonotype was recorded once. One junction end does not reproduce the germline sequence, and a read error may be involved. The chain links TRBV11-3 to TRBJ2-7; D is unclear. The CDR3 consists of 13 residues. Germline CDR1 reads SGHNT; CDR2 reads YENEEA. The CDR3 region has the DNA TGTGACAGCAGCTTAGATGGGAATTACGAGGAGTACTTC. It translates to CDSSLDGNYEEYF.

Points on this clonotype: A much larger clone sits a single nucleotide away, making a read error possible. The chain links TRBV6-5 to TRBJ1-5; TRBD1 matches 10 bases. With V trimmed by 7 bases and J by 6 bases, 9 bases remained unmatched. CDR3 length: 15 residues. Germline loops: CDR1 MNHEY, CDR2 SVGAGI. This chain's CDR3 is CASTRDRGFSQPQHF. The CDR3 DNA is TGTGCCAGCACCCGGGACAGGGGATTCAGTCAGCCCCAGCATTTT.

This clonotype was counted once. A much larger clone is a single base away; this may be a read error. J is TRBJ1-1 and V is TRBV6-2 or TRBV6-3, with 9 bases that match TRBD1. The V gene end was trimmed by 8 bases and the J gene end by 5 bases; junction bases not matched to a gene: 9. CDR3 length: 14 amino acids. CDR1 and CDR2 from the germline V gene are MNHEY and SVGEGT. CDR3 nucleotide sequence: TGTGCCAGCGGCCTCACAGGGGGCAGAACTGAAGCTTTCTTT. Its translation: CASGLTGGRTEAFF.

This chain uses TRBV24-1 with TRBJ2-3; 11 bases agree with TRBD1. There are 15 residues in the CDR3. From germline, CDR1 is KGHDR and CDR2 SFDVKD. The trim removed 5 bases at V and 4 bases at J, leaving 4 bases unmatched. The CDR3 spells CATSGPGQGADTQYF. The CDR3 DNA sequence: TGTGCCACCAGTGGCCCGGGACAGGGGGCAGATACGCAGTATTTT.

As to this clonotype: At one end, the junction sequence differs from germline, possibly due to a read error. The chain recombines TRBV23-1 with TRBJ2-3; possibly TRBD1 for D (6 bases). TRBV23-1 is given ORF status, its function remaining uncertain. This CDR3 has 15 amino acids. CDR3 DNA sequence: TGCGCTAGCAGTCATCTTCGACTCACAGGGGATACGCAGTATTTT. As protein: CASSHLRLTGDTQYF.

This chain joins TRBV10-3 and TRBJ2-2; D is unclear. Trimming shortened V by 3 bases and J by 6 bases, and 11 bases separated the two germline ends. The germline gives CDR1 ENHRY, CDR2 SYGVKD. The CDR3 covers 14 residues. The CDR3 here is CAISDDLESGELFF. The CDR3 DNA sequence: TGTGCCATCAGTGATGACCTAGAATCCGGGGAGCTGTTTTTT.

Concerning this clonotype itself: A much larger clone is a single base away; this may be a read error. Since no conserved phenylalanine or tryptophan closes the CDR3, a read error is the likely cause. The chain links TRBV6-6 to TRBJ1-2; D unresolved. Germline V gene lookup returns CDR1 MNHNY and CDR2 SVGAGI (reference sequence). This CDR3 has 14 amino acids. The germline V and J ends were trimmed by 7 bases and 2 bases, with 14 bases remaining between them. The CDR3 protein is CASTQAGANYGYTY. The CDR3 region has the DNA TGTGCCAGCACCCAGGCGGGAGCCAACTATGGCTACACCTAC.